The clone carrying this TCR beta chain occurred a few times. As handled by the study authors: Estimation of nucleated cell counts was performed using reference gene primer amplification. Assay used: immunoSEQ multiplex PCR; TCRdb lists only in-frame clones, some missing. V and J calls plus clone size are reproduced from that table; the DNA served to infer D and trimming. This sample has more than 80,000 clones; 60% to 85% occur once, and the top ten carry 6.2%. These data belong to a study of blood T cell repertoires in COVID-19. As for the study in general: From T cells, B-cell-depleted T cells, or PBMCs came the material, which was cDNA or gDNA.

The germline gives CDR1 SQVTM, CDR2 ANQGSEA. The trim removed 0 bases at V and 0 bases at J, leaving 5 bases unmatched. The CDR3 has 15 residues. Seattle-derived patients entered the study during active infection and were followed longitudinally. Sequencing was performed on peripheral blood. This chain joins TRBV29-1 and TRBJ2-7; 7 bases are a match to TRBD2. This TCR came from a man at least 80 years old with COVID-19, enrolled during active disease. The DNA for the CDR3 is TGCAGCGTTGAAGAAGGCGGGAGAAGCTCCTACGAGCAGTACTTC. The encoded protein is CSVEEGGRSSYEQYF.